A few counts support the clone carrying this T cell receptor beta chain. Its antigen is unknown. CD45RO/CCR7/CD25/CD127/CD95/CD27 staining was used to isolate CD4+ naive, central memory, regulatory and stem cell-like memory cells by sorting. Investigators reverse transcribed all isolated RNA, so they sequenced expressed TCRB transcripts. Repertoires were generated with immunoSEQ multiplex PCR, while TCRdb's copy carries only in-frame clones and drops some. The sample lists 300,000 to 350,000 clones; approximately 12% were seen once. These data are taken from a study of beta chain features in type 1 diabetes. This CDR3 spans 16 amino acids. The V and J ends lost 2 bases and 1 base, in that order; junction bases with no gene match: 6. Germline lookup yields CDR1 SGHNT and CDR2 YYREEE (reference sequence). Study observations and caveats: Moderate yet significant TCRB CDR3 shortening was seen in Type 1 diabetes patients in all four CD4+ subsets. PCR may have favored shorter templates equally in patients and controls. Across patients, naive, central memory and Treg TCRB repertoires exhibited apparently greater similarity than was observed across healthy donors. HLA influence on TCRB rearrangement stayed unresolved here.

The material sequenced was naive CD4+ T cells from blood. The clonotype originates from a young woman with type 1 diabetes. The gene calls are TRBV5-4 and TRBJ2-5; 9 bases match TRBD2. The CDR3 sequence is CASSFGASGVQETQYF. The CDR3 DNA reads as TGTGCCAGCAGCTTCGGGGCTAGCGGGGTCCAAGAGACCCAGTACTTC.